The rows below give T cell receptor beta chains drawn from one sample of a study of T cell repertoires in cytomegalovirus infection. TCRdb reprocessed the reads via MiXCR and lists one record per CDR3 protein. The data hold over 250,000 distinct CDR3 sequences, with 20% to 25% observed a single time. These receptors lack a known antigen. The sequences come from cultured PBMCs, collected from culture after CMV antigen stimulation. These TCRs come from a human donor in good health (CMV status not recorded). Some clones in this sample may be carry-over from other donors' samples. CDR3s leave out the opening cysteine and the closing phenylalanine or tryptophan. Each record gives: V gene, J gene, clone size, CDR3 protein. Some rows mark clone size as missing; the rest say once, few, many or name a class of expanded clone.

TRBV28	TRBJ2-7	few	ASSSPGQGRYEQY
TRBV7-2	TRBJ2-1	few	ASSLRASGTTYNEQF
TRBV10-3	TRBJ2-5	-	AIAGPGAPETQY
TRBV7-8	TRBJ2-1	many	ASSLIPGQGNEQF
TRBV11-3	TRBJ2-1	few	ASSLGTGNYNEQF
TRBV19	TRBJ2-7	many	ATGQGIYEQY
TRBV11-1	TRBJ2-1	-	ASSRSGNTNEQF
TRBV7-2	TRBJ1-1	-	ASSLGTVGGTESL
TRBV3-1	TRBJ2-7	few	ASSQDFGESYEQY
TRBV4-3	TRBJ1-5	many	ASSQFRGDRQPQH
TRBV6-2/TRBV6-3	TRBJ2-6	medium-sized	AASGGDSGANVLT
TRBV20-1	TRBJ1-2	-	SARAGTGANYGYT
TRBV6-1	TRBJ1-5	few	ASSPLGQGGIGNQPQH
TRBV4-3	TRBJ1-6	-	ASSQSGTGQGAYNSPLH
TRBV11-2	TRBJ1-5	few	ASSLMSGGPQH
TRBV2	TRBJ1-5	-	ASSDRGDPNQPQH
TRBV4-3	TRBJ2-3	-	ASSQDPSGRGTDTQY
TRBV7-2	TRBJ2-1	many	ASTGLAGYNEQF
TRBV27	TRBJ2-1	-	ASSLSLAGYNEQF
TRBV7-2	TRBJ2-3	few	ASSPWGAGPGRTDTQY
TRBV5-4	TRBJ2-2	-	ASSEGTSGATGELF
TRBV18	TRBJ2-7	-	ASSQTGTSYEQY
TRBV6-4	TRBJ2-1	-	ASSPGTSSSEQF
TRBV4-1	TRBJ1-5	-	ASSRVDTDNQPQH
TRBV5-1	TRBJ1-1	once	ASTQDSLNTEAF
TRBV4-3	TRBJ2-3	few	ASSQAYGSGTDTQY
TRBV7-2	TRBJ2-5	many	ASSPSARQETQY
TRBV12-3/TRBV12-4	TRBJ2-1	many	ASSSLSGTSGKRAYNEQF
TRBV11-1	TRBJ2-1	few	ASSFGRESYNEQF
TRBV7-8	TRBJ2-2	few	ASSGGGGLF
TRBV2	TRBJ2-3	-	ASRPPGLADDTQY
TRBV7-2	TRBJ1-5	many	ASSPGNQPQH
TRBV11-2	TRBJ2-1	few	ASSPQGVRGNEQF
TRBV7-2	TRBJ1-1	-	ASSKNSDSVEAF
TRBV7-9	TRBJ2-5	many	ASSQMRLAGKETQY
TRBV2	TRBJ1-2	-	ASSPVMDYGYT
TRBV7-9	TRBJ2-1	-	ASITGTSGTLSYNEQF
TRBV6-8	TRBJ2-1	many	ASSYKGTSEAKSYNEQF
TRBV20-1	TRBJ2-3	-	SARKAGGGPDTQY
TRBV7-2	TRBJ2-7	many	ASSLASSYEQY
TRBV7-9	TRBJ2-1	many	ASSPGLRVAGASYNEQF
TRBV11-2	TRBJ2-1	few	ASSRTSGMSYNEQF
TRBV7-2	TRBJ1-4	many	ASSSGGLGSNEKLF
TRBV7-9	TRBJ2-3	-	ASIKDRDSPDTQY
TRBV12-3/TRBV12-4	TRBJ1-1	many	ASSSTITGGTEAF
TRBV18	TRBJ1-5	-	ASSLAAVGNQPQH
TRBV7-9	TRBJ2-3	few	ASSLILSGASTDTQY
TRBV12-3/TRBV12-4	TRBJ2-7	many	ASSLGWSSYEQY
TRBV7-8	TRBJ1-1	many	ASSYRDFNTEAF
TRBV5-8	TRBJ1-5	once	ASTLAYRSNQPQH
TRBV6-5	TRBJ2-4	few	ASTPPGQGRNIQY